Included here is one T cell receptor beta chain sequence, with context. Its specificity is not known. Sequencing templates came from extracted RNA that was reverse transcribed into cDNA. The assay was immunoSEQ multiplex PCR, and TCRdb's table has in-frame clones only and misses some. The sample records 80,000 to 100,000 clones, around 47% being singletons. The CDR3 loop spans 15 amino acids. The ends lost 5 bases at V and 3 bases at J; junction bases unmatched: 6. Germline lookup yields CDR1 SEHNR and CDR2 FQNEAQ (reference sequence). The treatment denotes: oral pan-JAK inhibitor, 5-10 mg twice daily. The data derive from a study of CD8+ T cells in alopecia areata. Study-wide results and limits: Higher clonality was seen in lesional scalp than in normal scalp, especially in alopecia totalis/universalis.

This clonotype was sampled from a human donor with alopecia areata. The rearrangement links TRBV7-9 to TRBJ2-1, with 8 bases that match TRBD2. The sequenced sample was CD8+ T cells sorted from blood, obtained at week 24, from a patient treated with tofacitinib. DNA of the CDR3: TGTGCCAGCAGCCACACTAGCGGTCGCTACAATGAGCAGTTCTTC. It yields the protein CASSHTSGRYNEQFF.